These 23 T cell receptor beta chains were sequenced from one sample in a study of blood T cell repertoires in COVID-19. The repertoire was sequenced with immunoSEQ multiplex PCR; TCRdb's copy has only in-frame clones and lacks some. The data show some 400,000 clones, 90% seen once. Source material: peripheral blood. These receptors originate from a man aged 18-30 years with active or convalescent COVID-19.

This chain links TRBV28 with TRBJ1-4, with 11 bases identical to TRBD1. The CDR3 has 16 residues. The junction had 8 bases not matched to a gene; V was cut back by 10 bases and J by 1 base. The germline gives CDR1 MDHEN, CDR2 SYDVKM. This CDR3 is CATIPGQGVTNEKLFF. CDR3 sequence (DNA): TGTGCCACAATCCCGGGACAGGGGGTAACTAATGAAAAACTGTTTTTT.

The V call is TRBV5-1, the J call TRBJ2-7; the match to TRBD1 covers 10 bases. With V trimmed by 4 bases and J by 5 bases, 3 bases remained unmatched. The CDR3 is 13 residues long. Germline CDR1 is SGHRS and CDR2 is YFSETQ. The CDR3 loop reads CASSPGQGDEQYF. CDR3 sequence (DNA): TGCGCCAGCAGCCCTGGACAGGGGGACGAGCAGTACTTC.

The V and J genes are TRBV2 and TRBJ1-2; TRBD1 agrees at 7 bases. Trimming cost V 10 bases and J 7 bases; bases outside gene matches: 6. Germline assignment: CDR1 SNHLY and CDR2 FYNNEI. The CDR3 contains 11 residues. CDR3 amino acids: CATQTGSGYTF. The CDR3 region has the DNA TGTGCCACCCAGACAGGGTCTGGCTACACCTTC.

The V call is TRBV10-1, the J call TRBJ1-4; D not certain. Trimming removed 11 bases at V and 8 bases at J, with 15 bases between. There are 12 residues in the CDR3. The V gene's germline CDR1 is WNHNN and CDR2 SYGVQD (reference sequence). In nucleotides, the CDR3 is TGCGCCCGCCCTAGGTCAACCGAAAAACTGTTTTTT. It yields the protein CARPRSTEKLFF.

This clone came up once. This rearrangement joins TRBV28 to TRBJ1-2; 10 bases match TRBD1. Germline lookup yields CDR1 MDHEN and CDR2 SYDVKM. The CDR3 has 14 amino acids. Unmatched junction bases numbered 1, after V lost 2 bases and J lost 4 bases. This chain's CDR3 is CASSLGTGVYGYTF. The CDR3, as DNA: TGTGCCAGCAGTTTAGGGACAGGGGTCTATGGCTACACCTTC.

V gene TRBV7-2 combines with J gene TRBJ2-7; perhaps TRBD2 as D (5 bases). Trimming removed 5 bases from V and 0 bases from J, with 11 bases in between. The CDR3 length is 14 residues. Germline loops: CDR1 SGHTA, CDR2 FQGNSA. The CDR3 region has the DNA TGTGCCAGCAGCCCCAGGAGCGGCTCCTACGAGCAGTACTTC. Its protein is CASSPRSGSYEQYF.

The chain recombines TRBV4-1 with TRBJ2-1, with a weak D call TRBD1 (5 bases). Trimming cost V 1 base and J 8 bases, with 9 bases left between them. Germline V lookup: CDR1 MGHRA, CDR2 YSYEKL. The CDR3 length is 13 residues. Here the CDR3 reads CASSQGRVDEQFF. CDR3 sequence (DNA): TGCGCCAGCAGCCAAGGCAGGGTGGATGAGCAGTTCTTC.

The chain is built from TRBV5-1 and TRBJ2-2, with D hard to call. CDR3 length equals 16 residues. The ends were cut back, 1 base at V and 0 bases at J, with 10 bases in the middle. The V gene's germline CDR1 is SGHRS and CDR2 YFSETQ. As DNA, the CDR3 is TGCGCCAGCAGCTTGATAGGTAGCTCGAACACCGGGGAGCTGTTTTTT. Encoded protein: CASSLIGSSNTGELFF.

The gene calls are TRBV5-1 and TRBJ2-3, with 11 bases lining up with TRBD2. V dropped 0 bases and J dropped 4; count of bases not matched to a gene: 1. The CDR3 spans 15 residues. Looked up from germline, CDR1 is SGHRS and CDR2 is YFSETQ. The CDR3 sequence is CASSLGLAGPDTQYF. Here the CDR3 DNA reads TGCGCCAGCAGCTTGGGACTAGCGGGACCAGATACGCAGTATTTT.

The V gene is TRBV7-9, the J gene TRBJ1-2; TRBD1 might be the D (6 bases). Between the trimmed V and J ends, which lost 7 bases and 4 bases, there was a span of 22 bases. This CDR3 is built from 16 residues. The germline CDR1 and CDR2 sequences are SEHNR and FQNEAQ (reference sequence). The chain's CDR3 is CASTAPGGARGYGYTF. The CDR3 DNA reads TGTGCCAGCACCGCACCTGGGGGGGCGCGCGGCTATGGCTACACCTTC.

J is TRBJ2-6 and V is TRBV28, with 9 bases fitting TRBD1. This CDR3 spans 16 amino acids. The V gene end was trimmed by 4 bases and the J gene end by 2 bases; junction bases not matched to a gene: 3. Germline CDR1 is MDHEN and CDR2 is SYDVKM. The CDR3 coding sequence is TGTGCCAGCAGTTCGACAGGGGGTCCTGGGGCCAACGTCCTGACTTTC. This translates into CASSSTGGPGANVLTF. The whole variable domain, remainder taken from reference TRBV28 and TRBJ2-6, is DVKVTQSSRYLVKRTGEKVFLECVQDMDHENMFWYRQDPGLGLRLIYFSYDVKMKEKGDIPEGYSVSREKKERFSLILESASTNQTSMYLCASSSTGGPGANVLTFGAGSRLTVL.

The rearrangement joins TRBV5-1 to TRBJ1-2; 7 nucleotides agree with TRBD1. CDR3 length: 15 residues. Germline trimming cut 5 bases from V and 2 bases from J; bases unmatched to any gene: 9. Germline V gives CDR1 SGHRS, CDR2 YFSETQ. The chain's CDR3 is CASSDRDTLNYGYTF. In DNA form, the CDR3 reads TGCGCCAGCAGTGACAGGGACACCCTGAACTATGGCTACACCTTC.

The V gene is TRBV6-6, the J gene TRBJ1-2; TRBD1 might be the D (5 bases). The ends were cut back, 11 bases at V and 2 bases at J, with 15 bases in the middle. This CDR3 is 13 amino acids long. Per the germline V gene, CDR1 is MNHNY and CDR2 is SVGAGI (reference sequence). The CDR3 coding sequence is TGTGCCGCCCGGGACTCTGTAAACTATGGCTACACCTTC. Amino acids: CAARDSVNYGYTF.

The V and J genes are TRBV6-5 and TRBJ2-7, with 7 bases that match TRBD1. V trimming: 6 bases; J trimming: 1 base; junction bases outside the gene matches: 9. The V gene's germline CDR1 is MNHEY and CDR2 SVGAGI. The CDR3 is 15 residues long. CDR3 DNA: TGTGCCAGCAGGCCCGACAGGGAGCCATCCTACGAGCAGTACTTC. Residues: CASRPDREPSYEQYF.

The CDR3 loop reads CASSTTSGDTGYEQYF. In DNA, the CDR3 is TGTGCCAGCAGCACCACATCCGGGGACACAGGGTACGAGCAGTACTTC. V is TRBV28 and J is TRBJ2-7; D is perhaps TRBD1 (6 bases). CDR3 length: 16 residues. Deletions cut 6 bases from V and 4 bases from J, with 22 bases between. In germline, CDR1 is MDHEN, CDR2 SYDVKM.

On this clone itself: The same CDR3 also results from other DNA sequences found in this sample. The J gene is TRBJ1-1, the V gene TRBV29-1, with 8 bases identical to TRBD1. Looked up from germline, CDR1 is SQVTM and CDR2 is ANQGSEA. The CDR3 has 12 residues. V lost 7 bases and J lost 1; bases outside the gene matches: 2. For the CDR3, the DNA is TGCAGCGCTGGACAGGGGAACACTGAAGCTTTCTTT. This encodes CSAGQGNTEAFF.

This rearrangement joins TRBV10-3 to TRBJ1-6; D is unresolved. With 3 bases removed from V and 9 bases from J, the gap between germline ends came to 6 bases. Germline V gene data show CDR1 as ENHRY and CDR2 as SYGVKD. The CDR3 sequence is 12 residues long. The CDR3 loop is CAISEFSSPLHF. The CDR3 DNA sequence: TGTGCCATCAGTGAATTTAGTTCACCCCTCCACTTT.

The chain joins TRBV9 to TRBJ2-3, with 8 bases lining up with TRBD1. Trimming took 4 bases from V and 1 from J; bases not matched to a gene: 8. The CDR3 runs 16 residues. From germline, CDR1 is SGDLS and CDR2 YYNGEE. This chain's CDR3 is CASSMQGAYGTDTQYF. The CDR3 DNA reads TGTGCCAGCAGCATGCAGGGGGCATATGGCACAGATACGCAGTATTTT.

The gene calls are TRBV27 and TRBJ2-1, with D perhaps TRBD2 (5 bases). The CDR3 extends over 14 amino acids. The V gene's germline CDR1 is MNHEY and CDR2 SMNVEV (reference sequence). Trimming removed 6 bases from V and 0 bases from J, with 9 bases in between. As DNA, the CDR3 is TGTGCCAGCAGGGACTTTAGCTCCTACAATGAGCAGTTCTTC. Protein product: CASRDFSSYNEQFF.

J is TRBJ1-6 and V is TRBV15; 7 nucleotides align to TRBD1. This CDR3 contains 24 residues. V dropped 1 base and J dropped 0; count of bases not matched to a gene: 24. Germline CDR1 LNHNV, CDR2 YYDKDF (reference sequence). DNA of the CDR3: TGTGCCACCAGCAGAGGGAGCATGAACAGGGGCAACTTGGGTGCGAGCTCCTATAATTCACCCCTCCACTTT. It encodes CATSRGSMNRGNLGASSYNSPLHF.

This clone is a singleton in its sample. J is TRBJ1-2 and V is TRBV5-4; D may be TRBD1 (5 bases). The germline V gene has CDR1 SGHNT and CDR2 YYREEE (reference sequence). The CDR3 consists of 14 residues. V dropped 0 bases and J dropped 7 bases, with 13 bases sitting between them. The CDR3, as DNA: TGTGCCAGCAGCTTGGCTGGGGCTAGGGGTGGCTACACCTTC. This encodes CASSLAGARGGYTF.

V usage is TRBV5-4 and J usage is TRBJ1-3; a weak D match, TRBD1 (5 bases). This CDR3 spans 12 amino acids. The V gene lost 4 bases and the J gene lost 3 bases, with 5 bases spanning the gap. Germline V CDR1 and CDR2: SGHNT, YYREEE (reference sequence). The CDR3 DNA is TGTGCCAGCAGCACAGGTGGAAACACCATATATTTT. It codes for CASSTGGNTIYF.

This clone came up once. The chain uses TRBV5-6 and TRBJ1-5; possible D gene TRBD1, 5 bases. V lost 1 base, J lost 4 bases, and 9 bases lay in between. The germline V gene encodes CDR1 SGHDT and CDR2 YYEEEE. The CDR3 consists of 14 residues. CDR3 in DNA: TGTGCCAGCAGCTTGTGGGCAGGGAATCAGCCCCAGCATTTT. It yields the protein CASSLWAGNQPQHF.